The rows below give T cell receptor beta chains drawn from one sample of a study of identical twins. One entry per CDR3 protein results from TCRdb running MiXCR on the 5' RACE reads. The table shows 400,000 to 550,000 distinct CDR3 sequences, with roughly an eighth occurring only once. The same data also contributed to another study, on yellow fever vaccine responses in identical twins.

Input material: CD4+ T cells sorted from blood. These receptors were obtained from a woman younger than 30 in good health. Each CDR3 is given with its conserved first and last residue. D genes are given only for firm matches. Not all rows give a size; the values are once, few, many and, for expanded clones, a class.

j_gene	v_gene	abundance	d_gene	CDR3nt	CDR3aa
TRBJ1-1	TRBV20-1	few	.	TGCAGTGCTAGAAGTTTGGGGGTAGGCTGGAACACTGAAGTTTTCTTT	CSARSLGVGWNTEVFF
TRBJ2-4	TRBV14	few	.	TGTGCCAGCAGCCGAACAGGTCCTGGGGCCAAAAACATTCAGTACTTC	CASSRTGPGAKNIQYF
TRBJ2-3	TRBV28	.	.	TGTGCCAGCAGTTTACAGTTATCGCCAGATACGCAGTATTTT	CASSLQLSPDTQYF
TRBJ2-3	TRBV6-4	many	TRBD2	TGTGCCAGCAGTGACCGGGGGGGCCCAGATACGCAGTATTTT	CASSDRGGPDTQYF
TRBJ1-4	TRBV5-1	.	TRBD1	TGCGCCAGCAGCCCAGGCTCCCGGGACAGGAGTTATGAAAAACTGTTTTTT	CASSPGSRDRSYEKLFF
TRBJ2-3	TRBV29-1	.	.	TGCACCGGACGAAGGGGCGGACTGGATACGCAGTATTTT	CTGRRGGLDTQYF
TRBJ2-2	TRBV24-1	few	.	TGTGCCACCAGTGACAGCCCGGGGGCTCGCGGTCGGACCGGGGAGCTGTTTTTT	CATSDSPGARGRTGELFF
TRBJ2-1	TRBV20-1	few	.	TGCAGTGCTAGAGATATTAGGAGGGTAACCTACAATGAGCAGTTCTTC	CSARDIRRVTYNEQFF
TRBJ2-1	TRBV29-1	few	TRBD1	TGCAGCGTCGGGGACAGAAGGGTCAATGAGCAGTTCTTC	CSVGDRRVNEQFF
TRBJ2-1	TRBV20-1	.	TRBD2	TGCAGTGCTGCTAGCGGGACCGAATACAATGAGCAGTTCTTC	CSAASGTEYNEQFF
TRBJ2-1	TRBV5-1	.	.	TGCGCCAGCAGCTTGGAAGGCAGACAAGTAGCTGAGCAGTTCTTC	CASSLEGRQVAEQFF
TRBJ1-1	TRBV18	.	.	TGTGCCAGCTCGGTGGGGAGCGCCTGGACTGAAGCTTTCTTT	CASSVGSAWTEAFF
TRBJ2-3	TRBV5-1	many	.	TGCGCCAGCAGCGTTATTACAGATACGCAGTATTTT	CASSVITDTQYF
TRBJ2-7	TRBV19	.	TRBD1	TGTGCCAGTAGTATAGCAGGGACAGTCCTCTACGAGCAGTACTTC	CASSIAGTVLYEQYF
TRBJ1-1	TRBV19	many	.	TGTGCCAGTAGTATAGCGTGGGGTTCGGGCACTGAAGCTTTCTTT	CASSIAWGSGTEAFF
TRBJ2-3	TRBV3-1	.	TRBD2	TGTGCCAGCAGCCACCGGACTAGCGGGGGGGCCCGAGATACGCAGTATTTT	CASSHRTSGGARDTQYF
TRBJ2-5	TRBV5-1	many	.	TGCGCCAGCAGCTTGATGACCCAAGAGACCCAGTACTTC	CASSLMTQETQYF
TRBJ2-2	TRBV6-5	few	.	TGTGCCAGCAGTTACGAGGTGGGGTCCGGGGAGCTGTTTTTT	CASSYEVGSGELFF
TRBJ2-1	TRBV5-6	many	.	TGTGCCAGCAGCGACTCGGGCCCTTACAATGAGCAGTTCTTC	CASSDSGPYNEQFF
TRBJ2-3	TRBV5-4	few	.	TGTGCCAGCAGCTTGGACAGGGAAGATACGCAGTATTTT	CASSLDREDTQYF
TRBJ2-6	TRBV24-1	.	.	TGTGCCACCAGTGATCGTGACAGTCCAGGGGCCAACGTCCTGACTTTC	CATSDRDSPGANVLTF
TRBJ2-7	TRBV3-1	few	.	TGTGCCAGCAGCCAAGGAGCGTCTAGCAATCAATTC	CASSQGASSNQF
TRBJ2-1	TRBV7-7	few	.	TGTGCTAGCAGCTTAGCCCCCCCCCCGGTAGGGGATGAGCAGTTCTTC	CASSLAPPPVGDEQFF
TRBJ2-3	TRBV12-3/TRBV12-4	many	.	TGTGCTTCCAGCGCGAGCACAGATACGCAGTATTTT	CASSASTDTQYF
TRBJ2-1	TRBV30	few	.	TGTGCCTGGAGGTCCCCATCCTACAATGAGCAGTTCTTC	CAWRSPSYNEQFF
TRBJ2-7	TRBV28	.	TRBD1	TGTGCCAGCAGTTTCCACGACAGGGTTTCCTCCTACGAGCAGTACTTC	CASSFHDRVSSYEQYF
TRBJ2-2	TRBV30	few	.	TGTGCCTGGAGATCCCTAGGGATTAACACCGGGGAGCTGTTTTTT	CAWRSLGINTGELFF